The 8 T cell receptor beta chains below were found in one sample sequenced in a study of shared clonotypes between healthy human individuals. Generated by immunoSEQ multiplex PCR, the TCRdb table keeps only in-frame clones and is missing some. The profile shows over 100,000 clones, about 63% of them singletons. The material sequenced was memory CD8+ T cells sorted from blood. The subset is: CD45RO+ cells pooled with CCR7-negative TemRA cells. Receptor source: a woman aged 25 to 39 in good health.

The rearrangement joins TRBV5-1 to TRBJ2-2, with a weak D call TRBD2 (6 bases). V dropped 0 bases and J dropped 3 bases, with 21 bases sitting between them. The CDR3 has 19 residues. CDR1 and CDR2 (germline): SGHRS, YFSETQ. The CDR3 nucleotides are TGCGCCAGCAGCTTGGCCCCTCTTCTAGTGCGGGAATACACCGGGGAGCTGTTTTTT. It translates to CASSLAPLLVREYTGELFF. The full variable domain, rest sourced from reference TRBV5-1 and TRBJ2-2, is KAGVTQTPRYLIKTRGQQVTLSCSPISGHRSVSWYQQTPGQGLQFLFEYFSETQRNKGNFPGRFSGRQFSNSRSEMNVSTLELGDSALYLCASSLAPLLVREYTGELFFGEGSRLTVL.

The genes are TRBV14 and TRBJ1-5; no clear D. The CDR3 totals 14 residues. Trimming removed 1 base from V and 3 bases from J, with 7 bases in between. Germline V lookup: CDR1 SGHDN, CDR2 FVKESK. CDR3 protein: CASSQGTNNQPQHF. CDR3 sequence (DNA): TGTGCCAGCAGCCAAGGGACGAACAATCAGCCCCAGCATTTT.

The chain carries TRBV7-5 and TRBJ1-5; the DNA was not compared with TRBD1, the D call given in the table. TRBV7-5 has pseudogene status. The CDR3 is 20 amino acids. The CDR3 loop reads CVRSPGAPWPKGNSNQPQHF. The DNA of the CDR3 is TGTGTCAGAAGCCCTGGGGCCCCCTGGCCGAAGGGAAATAGCAATCAGCCCCAGCATTTT.

J is TRBJ2-1 and V is TRBV6-4; TRBD2 matches at 9 bases. Germline lookup yields CDR1 MRHNA and CDR2 SNTAGT. Unmatched junction bases numbered 7, after V lost 3 bases and J lost 7 bases. The CDR3 runs 15 residues. The CDR3 loop reads CASSEGTSGSNEQFF. As DNA, the CDR3 is TGTGCCAGCAGTGAGGGAACTAGCGGGTCTAATGAGCAGTTCTTC.

This clone was seen a handful of times. It is unclear where the CDR3 begins or ends on the DNA, so no DNA is shown, and the CDR3 is as TCRdb lists it. V and J are TRBV19 and TRBJ2-4; TRBD1, the table's D call, was not compared with the DNA. Both ends counted, the CDR3 spans 10 residues. The germline V gene has CDR1 LNHDA and CDR2 SQIVND (reference sequence). The CDR3 spells CAVGSGTVSF.

This sequence joins TRBV7-8 and TRBJ1-5, with a tentative D call TRBD1 (5 bases). Trimming took 5 bases from V and 3 from J, leaving 11 bases between them. The CDR3 covers 14 residues. The V gene's germline CDR1 is SGHVS and CDR2 FQNEAQ. CDR3 amino acids: CASSPQGFNQPQHF. The CDR3 DNA reads as TGTGCCAGCAGCCCCCAGGGTTTCAATCAGCCCCAGCATTTT. Filled out from reference TRBV7-8 and TRBJ1-5, the complete variable domain reads GAGVSQSPRYKVAKRGQDVALRCDPISGHVSLFWYQQALGQGPEFLTYFQNEAQLDKSGLPSDRFFAERPEGSVSTLKIQRTQQEDSAVYLCASSPQGFNQPQHFGDGTRLSIL.

The rearrangement links TRBV7-9 to TRBJ1-2; D remains ambiguous. Trimming cost V 5 bases and J 7 bases, with 11 bases left between them. Germline V gene lookup returns CDR1 SEHNR and CDR2 FQNEAQ (reference sequence). This CDR3 has 12 amino acids. The CDR3 sequence is CASSPDGAGYTF. In DNA, the CDR3 is TGTGCCAGCAGCCCTGATGGCGCTGGCTACACCTTC.

V gene TRBV5-1 combines with J gene TRBJ2-2; D is unresolved. Between the trimmed V and J ends, which lost 0 bases and 5 bases, there was a span of 8 bases. The CDR3 spans 14 residues. Per germline, CDR1 SGHRS and CDR2 YFSETQ. The CDR3 sequence is CASSLGTLTGELFF. The CDR3 region has the DNA TGCGCCAGCAGCTTGGGGACCTTGACCGGGGAGCTGTTTTTT.